These 5 T cell receptor beta chains came from one sample sequenced in a study of T-cell reconstitution after alpha-beta-depleted transplantation in children. Unique molecular identifiers featured in how the TCRbeta library was prepared. MiXCR, applied by TCRdb to the PCR reads, yields one record per CDR3 protein. The sample lists about 980,000 distinct CDR3 sequences, about 26% occurring once. The specimen comprised PBMCs, mostly from graft donor cells, sampled 360 days after TCRalphabeta/CD19-depleted stem cell transplant. The receptors were sampled from a boy under two years old who had a stem cell transplant for SCID, so the T cells may come from the graft donor.

This clonotype was found once. The chain uses TRBV4-3 and TRBJ2-3; 13 bases line up with TRBD2. The CDR3 contains 17 residues. Trimming cost V 3 bases and J 6 bases; bases outside gene matches: 9. The germline CDR1 and CDR2 sequences are LGHNA and YSLEER. Written as DNA, the CDR3 is TGCGCCAGCAGCCACGCTACTAGCGGGGGGGCGAGGGATACGCAGTATTTT. Its translation is CASSHATSGGARDTQYF.

The chain employs TRBV9 and TRBJ2-3; 9 positions agree with TRBD1. Germline lookup yields CDR1 SGDLS and CDR2 YYNGEE. With V trimmed by 3 bases and J by 3 bases, 8 bases remained unmatched. The CDR3 totals 16 residues. This CDR3 reads CASSAHRGQATDTQYF. In nucleotides, the CDR3 is TGTGCCAGCAGCGCACACAGGGGGCAGGCGACAGATACGCAGTATTTT.

The V and J genes are TRBV7-9 and TRBJ1-1, with 11 bases that match TRBD1. Per germline, CDR1 SEHNR and CDR2 FQNEAQ (reference sequence). The CDR3 contains 16 residues. With V trimmed by 5 bases and J by 1 base, 6 bases remained unmatched. The CDR3 sequence: CASSPDRGLQNTEAFF. The CDR3 bases are TGTGCCAGCAGCCCGGACAGGGGGCTACAGAACACTGAAGCTTTCTTT.

This clonotype was observed a handful of times. The V call is TRBV7-8, the J call TRBJ2-7, with 12 positions matching TRBD2. With V trimmed by 3 bases and J by 3 bases, 15 bases remained unmatched. Germline CDR1 reads SGHVS; CDR2 reads FQNEAQ. This CDR3 region has 19 residues. The CDR3 DNA is TGTGCCAGCAGCTTCTTGCCCCGGTCACTAGCGGGGGGATTCTACGAGCAGTACTTC. It is translated as CASSFLPRSLAGGFYEQYF.

The chain couples TRBV4-1 to TRBJ2-6, with 10 bases that match TRBD1. V shed 2 bases, J shed 0 bases, and the junction held 7 bases outside the gene matches. CDR1 is MGHRA, CDR2 YSYEKL, per germline. The CDR3 runs 19 residues. DNA of the CDR3: TGCGCCAGCAGCCAATCGGGACAGGGGCTCGCCTCTGGGGCCAACGTCCTGACTTTC. Its translation: CASSQSGQGLASGANVLTF.